The source of this T cell receptor (beta chain) is a study of T cell repertoires in cytomegalovirus infection. Overall study context: Both a matching HLA type and CMV infection were indicated by public TCR beta signatures.

As for this clonotype: Its antigen is still unknown.

TCRdb ran MiXCR on the reads and lists one entry per CDR3 protein. The data contain some 560,000 distinct CDR3 sequences, 35% to 50% of them singletons. The CDR3 is 16 residues long. CDR1 is MGHRA and CDR2 is YSYEKL in the germline V gene. V lost 4 bases and J lost 3; bases outside the gene matches: 4. J is TRBJ2-5 and V is TRBV4-1; 14 bases align to TRBD2. The sequencing here drew on cultured PBMCs, taken from culture after CMV antigen stimulation. The source of this sequence is a human donor in good health (CMV status not recorded). Some clones in this sample may be carry-over from other donors' samples. This CDR3 is CASSRRGLAGEETQYF. The CDR3 DNA reads TGCGCCAGCAGCCGGCGGGGACTAGCGGGGGAAGAGACCCAGTACTTC.